Detailed here is one T cell receptor beta chain. Clones were read by immunoSEQ multiplex PCR, and TCRdb kept only the in-frame ones, dropping some. The sample holds just over 300,000 clones, 85% to 90% seen once. This specimen belongs to a study of blood T cell repertoires in COVID-19. Trimming stripped 0 bases from V and 7 bases from J, with 13 bases between. Looked up from germline, CDR1 is SGDLS and CDR2 is YYNGEE. The CDR3 has 15 residues. The rearrangement uses TRBV9 and TRBJ2-2; weak D call: TRBD2 (6 bases). This receptor was obtained from a woman aged 18-29 years with acute COVID-19. Sequenced sample: PBMCs or T cells enriched from blood (not recorded which). In DNA form, the CDR3 reads TGTGCCAGCAGCGTAGACCGGGGGTTTAGCGGGGAGCTGTTTTTT. Residues: CASSVDRGFSGELFF.